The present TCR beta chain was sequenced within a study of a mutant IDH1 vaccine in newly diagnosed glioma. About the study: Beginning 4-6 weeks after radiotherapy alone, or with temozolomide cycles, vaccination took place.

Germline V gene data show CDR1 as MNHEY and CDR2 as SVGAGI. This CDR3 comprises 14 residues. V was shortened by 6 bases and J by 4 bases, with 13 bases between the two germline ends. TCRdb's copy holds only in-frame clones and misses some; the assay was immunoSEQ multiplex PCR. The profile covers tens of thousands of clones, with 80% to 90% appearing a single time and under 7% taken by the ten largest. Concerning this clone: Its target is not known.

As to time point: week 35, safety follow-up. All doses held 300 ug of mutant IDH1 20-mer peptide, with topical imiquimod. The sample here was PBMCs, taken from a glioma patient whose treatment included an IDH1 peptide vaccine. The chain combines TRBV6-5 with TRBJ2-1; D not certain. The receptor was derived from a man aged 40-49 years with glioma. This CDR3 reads CASSRSPRYNEQFF. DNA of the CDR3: TGTGCCAGCAGCCGATCGCCCCGGTACAATGAGCAGTTCTTC.